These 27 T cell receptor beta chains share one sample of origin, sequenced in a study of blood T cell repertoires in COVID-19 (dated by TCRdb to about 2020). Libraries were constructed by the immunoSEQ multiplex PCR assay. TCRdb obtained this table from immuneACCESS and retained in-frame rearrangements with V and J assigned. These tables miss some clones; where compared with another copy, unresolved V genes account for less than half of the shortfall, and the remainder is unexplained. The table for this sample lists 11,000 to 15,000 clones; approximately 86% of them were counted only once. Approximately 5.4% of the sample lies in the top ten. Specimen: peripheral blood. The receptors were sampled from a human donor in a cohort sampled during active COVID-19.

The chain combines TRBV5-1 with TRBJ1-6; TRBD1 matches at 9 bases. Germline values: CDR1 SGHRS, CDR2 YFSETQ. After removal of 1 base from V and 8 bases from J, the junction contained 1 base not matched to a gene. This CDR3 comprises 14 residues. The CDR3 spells CASSLRTGDSPLHF. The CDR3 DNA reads TGCGCCAGCAGCTTGAGGACAGGGGATTCACCCCTCCACTTT.

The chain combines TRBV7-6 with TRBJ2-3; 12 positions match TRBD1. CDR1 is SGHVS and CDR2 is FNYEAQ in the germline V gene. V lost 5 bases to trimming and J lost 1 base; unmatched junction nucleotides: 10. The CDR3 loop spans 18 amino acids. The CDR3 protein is CASSETPGQGAGTDTQYF. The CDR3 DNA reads TGTGCCAGCAGCGAAACTCCGGGACAGGGGGCGGGCACAGATACGCAGTATTTT.

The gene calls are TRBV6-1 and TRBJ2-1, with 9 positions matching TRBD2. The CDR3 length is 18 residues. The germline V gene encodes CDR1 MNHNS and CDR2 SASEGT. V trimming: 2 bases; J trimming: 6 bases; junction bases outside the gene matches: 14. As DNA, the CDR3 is TGTGCCAGCAGTGAAAATTCGCTGGACGCTAGCGGGATCAATGAGCAGTTCTTC. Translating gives CASSENSLDASGINEQFF.

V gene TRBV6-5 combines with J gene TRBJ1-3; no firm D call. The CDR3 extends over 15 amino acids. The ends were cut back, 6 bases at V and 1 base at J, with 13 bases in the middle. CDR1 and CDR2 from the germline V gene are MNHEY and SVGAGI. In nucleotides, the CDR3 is TGTGCCAGCAGAGCCGGGGAGCGATCTGGAAACACCATATATTTT. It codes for CASRAGERSGNTIYF.

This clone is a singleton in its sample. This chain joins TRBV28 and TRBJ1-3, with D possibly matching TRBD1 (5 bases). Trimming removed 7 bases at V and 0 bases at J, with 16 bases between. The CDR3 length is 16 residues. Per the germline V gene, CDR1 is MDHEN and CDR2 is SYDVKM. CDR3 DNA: TGTGCCAGCACTCCCGGAACAGGCTTCTCTGGAAACACCATATATTTT. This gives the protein CASTPGTGFSGNTIYF. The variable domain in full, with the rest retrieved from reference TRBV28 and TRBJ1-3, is DVKVTQSSRYLVKRTGEKVFLECVQDMDHENMFWYRQDPGLGLRLIYFSYDVKMKEKGDIPEGYSVSREKKERFSLILESASTNQTSMYLCASTPGTGFSGNTIYFGEGSWLTVV.

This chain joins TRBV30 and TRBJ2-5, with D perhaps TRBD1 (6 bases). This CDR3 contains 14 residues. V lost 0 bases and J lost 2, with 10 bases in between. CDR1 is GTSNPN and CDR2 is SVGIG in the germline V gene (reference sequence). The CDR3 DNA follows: TGTGCCTGGAGTGTGGGGGCGCGGCAAGAGACCCAGTACTTC. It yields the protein CAWSVGARQETQYF.

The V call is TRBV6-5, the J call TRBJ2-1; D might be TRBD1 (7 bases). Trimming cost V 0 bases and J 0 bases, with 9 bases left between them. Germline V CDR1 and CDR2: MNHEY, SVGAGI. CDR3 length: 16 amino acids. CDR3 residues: CASSYSEGASYNEQFF. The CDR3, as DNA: TGTGCCAGCAGTTACTCGGAGGGGGCCTCCTACAATGAGCAGTTCTTC.

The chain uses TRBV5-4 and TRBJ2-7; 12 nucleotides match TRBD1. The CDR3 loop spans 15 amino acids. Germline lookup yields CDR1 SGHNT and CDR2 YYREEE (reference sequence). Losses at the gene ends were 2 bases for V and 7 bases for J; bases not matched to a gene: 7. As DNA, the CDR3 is TGTGCCAGCAGCTTAGAGGGACAGGGGGCTTGGGAGCAGTACTTC. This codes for CASSLEGQGAWEQYF.

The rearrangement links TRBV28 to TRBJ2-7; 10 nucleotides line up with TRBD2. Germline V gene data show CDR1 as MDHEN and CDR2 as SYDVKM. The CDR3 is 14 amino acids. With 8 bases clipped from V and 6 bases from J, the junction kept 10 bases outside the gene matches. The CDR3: CASGILAGVSEQYF. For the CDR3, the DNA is TGTGCCAGCGGAATCCTAGCGGGAGTCAGCGAGCAGTACTTC. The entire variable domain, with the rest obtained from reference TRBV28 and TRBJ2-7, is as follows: DVKVTQSSRYLVKRTGEKVFLECVQDMDHENMFWYRQDPGLGLRLIYFSYDVKMKEKGDIPEGYSVSREKKERFSLILESASTNQTSMYLCASGILAGVSEQYFGPGTRLTVT.

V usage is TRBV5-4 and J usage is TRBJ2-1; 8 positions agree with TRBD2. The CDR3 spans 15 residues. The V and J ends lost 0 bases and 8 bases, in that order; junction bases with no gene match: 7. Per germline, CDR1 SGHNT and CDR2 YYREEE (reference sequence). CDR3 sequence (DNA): TGTGCCAGCAGCTTGGAGTCTAGCGGGTTCGATGAGCAGTTCTTC. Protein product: CASSLESSGFDEQFF.

The CDR3 nucleotides are TGTGCCAGCAGCTTGGGGCGGCTATTGATAGGGGCCAACGTCCTGACTTTC. It translates to CASSLGRLLIGANVLTF. V and J are TRBV7-9 and TRBJ2-6; the D gene is possibly TRBD1 (5 bases). The V end was cut by 3 bases, the J end by 4 bases, with 16 bases between. The germline V gene encodes CDR1 SEHNR and CDR2 FQNEAQ (reference sequence). This CDR3 region has 17 residues.

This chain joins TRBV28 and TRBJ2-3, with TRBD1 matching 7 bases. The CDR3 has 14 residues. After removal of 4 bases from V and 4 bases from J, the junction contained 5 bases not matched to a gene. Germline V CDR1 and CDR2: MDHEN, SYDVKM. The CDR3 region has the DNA TGTGCCAGCAGTTCGACAGGGAGCCCAGATACGCAGTATTTT. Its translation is CASSSTGSPDTQYF. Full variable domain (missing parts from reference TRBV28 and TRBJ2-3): DVKVTQSSRYLVKRTGEKVFLECVQDMDHENMFWYRQDPGLGLRLIYFSYDVKMKEKGDIPEGYSVSREKKERFSLILESASTNQTSMYLCASSSTGSPDTQYFGPGTRLTVL.

The CDR3 protein is CASSLTTPGELFF. DNA for the CDR3: TGCGCCAGCAGCTTGACTACTCCCGGGGAGCTGTTTTTT. The chain joins TRBV5-1 to TRBJ2-2; D not certain. Trimming removed 1 base from V and 6 bases from J, with 7 bases in between. Germline V CDR1 and CDR2: SGHRS, YFSETQ. The CDR3 covers 13 residues.

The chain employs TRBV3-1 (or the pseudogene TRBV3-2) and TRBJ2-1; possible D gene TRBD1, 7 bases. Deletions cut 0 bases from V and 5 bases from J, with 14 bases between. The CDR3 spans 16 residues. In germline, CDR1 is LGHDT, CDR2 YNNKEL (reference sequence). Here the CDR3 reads CASSQDSGGGNNEQFF. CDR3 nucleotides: TGTGCCAGCAGCCAAGATAGCGGAGGGGGCAACAATGAGCAGTTCTTC.

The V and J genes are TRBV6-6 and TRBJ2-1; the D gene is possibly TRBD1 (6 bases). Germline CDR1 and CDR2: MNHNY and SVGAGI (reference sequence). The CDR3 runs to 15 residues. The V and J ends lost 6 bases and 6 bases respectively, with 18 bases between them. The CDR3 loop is CASRLNRAVGNEQFF. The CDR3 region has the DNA TGTGCCAGCAGACTCAACAGGGCTGTGGGCAATGAGCAGTTCTTC.

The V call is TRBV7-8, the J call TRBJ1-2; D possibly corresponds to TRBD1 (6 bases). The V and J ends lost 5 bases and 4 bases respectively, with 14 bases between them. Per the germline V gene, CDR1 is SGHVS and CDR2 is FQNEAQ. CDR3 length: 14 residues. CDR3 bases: TGTGCCAGCAGCCCCGGGGGGGGCGTCTATGGCTACACCTTC. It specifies CASSPGGGVYGYTF. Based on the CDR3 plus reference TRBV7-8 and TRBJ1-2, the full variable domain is GAGVSQSPRYKVAKRGQDVALRCDPISGHVSLFWYQQALGQGPEFLTYFQNEAQLDKSGLPSDRFFAERPEGSVSTLKIQRTQQEDSAVYLCASSPGGGVYGYTFGSGTRLTVV.

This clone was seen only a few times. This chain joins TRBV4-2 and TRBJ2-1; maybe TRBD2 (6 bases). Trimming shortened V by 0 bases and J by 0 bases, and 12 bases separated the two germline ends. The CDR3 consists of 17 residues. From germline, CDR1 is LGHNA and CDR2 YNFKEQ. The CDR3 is CASSQDITGASYNEQFF. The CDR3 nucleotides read TGTGCCAGCAGCCAAGATATTACGGGAGCCTCCTACAATGAGCAGTTCTTC.

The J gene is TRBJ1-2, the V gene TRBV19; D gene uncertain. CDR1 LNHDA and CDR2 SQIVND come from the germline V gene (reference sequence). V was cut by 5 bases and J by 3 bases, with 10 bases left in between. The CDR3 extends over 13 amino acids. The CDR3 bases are TGTGCCAGTAGTCTCGGGGAGGACTATGGCTACACCTTC. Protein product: CASSLGEDYGYTF.

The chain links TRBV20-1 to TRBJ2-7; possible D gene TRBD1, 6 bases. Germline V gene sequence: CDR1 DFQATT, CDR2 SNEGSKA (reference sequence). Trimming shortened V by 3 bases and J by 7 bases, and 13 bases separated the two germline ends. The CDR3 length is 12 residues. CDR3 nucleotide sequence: TGCAGTGCTAGTACCTCAGGGGCAGAGCAGTACTTC. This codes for CSASTSGAEQYF.

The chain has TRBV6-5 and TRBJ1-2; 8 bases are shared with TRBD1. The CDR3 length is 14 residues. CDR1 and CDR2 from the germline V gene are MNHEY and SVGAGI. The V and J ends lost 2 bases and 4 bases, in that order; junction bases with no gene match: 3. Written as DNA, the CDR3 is TGTGCCAGCAGTTACCTTGGGACAGGCTATGGCTACACCTTC. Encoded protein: CASSYLGTGYGYTF.

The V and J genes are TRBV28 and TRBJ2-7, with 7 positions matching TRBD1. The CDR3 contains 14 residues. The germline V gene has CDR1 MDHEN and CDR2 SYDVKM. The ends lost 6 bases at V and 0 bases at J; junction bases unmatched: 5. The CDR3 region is CASSMTGISYEQYF. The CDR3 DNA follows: TGTGCCAGCAGCATGACAGGGATCTCCTACGAGCAGTACTTC.

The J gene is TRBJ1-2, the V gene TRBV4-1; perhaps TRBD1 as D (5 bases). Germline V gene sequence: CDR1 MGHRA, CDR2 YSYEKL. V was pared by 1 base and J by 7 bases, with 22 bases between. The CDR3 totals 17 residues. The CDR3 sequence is CASSQGEGITGQGGYTF. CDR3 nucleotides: TGCGCCAGCAGCCAAGGGGAGGGCATTACGGGGCAGGGTGGCTACACCTTC.

In nucleotides, the CDR3 is TGTGCCAGCAGCTTAGATATCGGGAACTCCTACGAGCAGTACTTC. Translated, it gives CASSLDIGNSYEQYF. The chain joins TRBV7-9 to TRBJ2-7; possible D gene TRBD2, 5 bases. Germline V gene lookup returns CDR1 SEHNR and CDR2 FQNEAQ (reference sequence). Trimming cost V 1 base and J 0 bases, with 10 bases left between them. This CDR3 contains 15 residues.

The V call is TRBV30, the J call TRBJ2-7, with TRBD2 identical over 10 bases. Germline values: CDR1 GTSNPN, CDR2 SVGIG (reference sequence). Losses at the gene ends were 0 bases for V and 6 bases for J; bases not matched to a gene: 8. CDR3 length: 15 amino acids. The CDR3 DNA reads TGTGCCTGGAGTGTAATCGGACTAGCGGCGGGCGAGCAGTACTTC. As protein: CAWSVIGLAAGEQYF.

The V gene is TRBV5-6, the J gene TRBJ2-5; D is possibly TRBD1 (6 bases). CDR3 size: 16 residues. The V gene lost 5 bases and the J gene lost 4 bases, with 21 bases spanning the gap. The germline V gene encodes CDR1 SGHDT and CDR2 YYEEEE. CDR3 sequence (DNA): TGTGCCAGCAGGAGAAAGCCCAGGGGTTTGGTAGAGACCCAGTACTTC. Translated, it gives CASRRKPRGLVETQYF.

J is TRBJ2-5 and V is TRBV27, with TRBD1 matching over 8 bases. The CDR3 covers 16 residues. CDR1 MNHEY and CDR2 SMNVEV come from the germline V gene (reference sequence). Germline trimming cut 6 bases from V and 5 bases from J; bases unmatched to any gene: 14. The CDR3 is CASSNLLRGRQETQYF. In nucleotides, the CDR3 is TGTGCCAGCAGCAACTTACTCAGGGGGCGCCAGGAGACCCAGTACTTC.

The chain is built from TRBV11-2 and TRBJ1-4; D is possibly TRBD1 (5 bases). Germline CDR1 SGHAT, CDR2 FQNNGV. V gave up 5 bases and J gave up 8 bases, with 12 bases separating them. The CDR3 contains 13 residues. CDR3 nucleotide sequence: TGTGCCAGCAGCATTAGACAGACCGAAAAACTGTTTTTT. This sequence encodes CASSIRQTEKLFF.